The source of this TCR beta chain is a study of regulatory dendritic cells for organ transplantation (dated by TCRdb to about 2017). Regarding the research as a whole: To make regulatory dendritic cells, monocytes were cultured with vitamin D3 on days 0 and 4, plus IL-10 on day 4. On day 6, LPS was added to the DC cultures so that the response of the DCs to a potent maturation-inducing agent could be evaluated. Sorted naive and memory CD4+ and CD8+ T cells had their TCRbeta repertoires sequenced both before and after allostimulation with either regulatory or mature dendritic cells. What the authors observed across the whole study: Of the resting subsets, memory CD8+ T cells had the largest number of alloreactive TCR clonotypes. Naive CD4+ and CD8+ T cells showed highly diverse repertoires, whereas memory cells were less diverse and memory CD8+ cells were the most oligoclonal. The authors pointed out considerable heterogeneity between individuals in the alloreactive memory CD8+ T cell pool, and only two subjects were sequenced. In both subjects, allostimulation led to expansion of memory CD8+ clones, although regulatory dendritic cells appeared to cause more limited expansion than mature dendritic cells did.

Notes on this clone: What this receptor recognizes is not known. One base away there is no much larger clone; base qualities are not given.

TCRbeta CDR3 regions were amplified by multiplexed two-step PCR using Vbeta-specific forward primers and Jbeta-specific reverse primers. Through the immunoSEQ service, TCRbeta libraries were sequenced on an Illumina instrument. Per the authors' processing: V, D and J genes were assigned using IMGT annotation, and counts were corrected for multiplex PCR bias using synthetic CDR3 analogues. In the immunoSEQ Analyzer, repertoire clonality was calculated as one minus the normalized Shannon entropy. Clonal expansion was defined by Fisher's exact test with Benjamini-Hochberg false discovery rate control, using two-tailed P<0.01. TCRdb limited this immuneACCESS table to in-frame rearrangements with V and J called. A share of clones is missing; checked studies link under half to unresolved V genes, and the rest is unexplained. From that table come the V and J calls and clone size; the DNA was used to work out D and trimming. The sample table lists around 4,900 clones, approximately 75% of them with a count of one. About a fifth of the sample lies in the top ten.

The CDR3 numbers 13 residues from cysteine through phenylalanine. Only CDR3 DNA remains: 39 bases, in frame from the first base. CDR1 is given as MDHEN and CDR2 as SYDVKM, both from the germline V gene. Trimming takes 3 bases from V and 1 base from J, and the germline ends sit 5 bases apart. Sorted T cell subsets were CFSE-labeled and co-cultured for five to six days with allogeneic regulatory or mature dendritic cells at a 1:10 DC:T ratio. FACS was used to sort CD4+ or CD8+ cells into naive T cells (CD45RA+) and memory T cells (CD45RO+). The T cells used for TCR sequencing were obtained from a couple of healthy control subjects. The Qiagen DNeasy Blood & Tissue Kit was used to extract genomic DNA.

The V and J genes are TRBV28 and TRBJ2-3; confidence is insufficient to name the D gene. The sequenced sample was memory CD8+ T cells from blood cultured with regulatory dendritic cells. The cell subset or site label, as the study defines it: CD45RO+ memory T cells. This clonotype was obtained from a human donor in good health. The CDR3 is CASSFQGTDTQYF. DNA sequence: TGTGCCAGCAGTTTCCAGGGCACAGATACGCAGTATTTT.